This T cell receptor (beta chain) was profiled in a study of Ad26.COV2.S vaccination and SARS-CoV-2 variants. Assay: immunoSEQ multiplex PCR; the TCRdb copy retains only in-frame clones and omits some. Of about 350,000 clones in the sample, around 86% were seen once. Worth noting for this clone: Its matching antigen is unknown.

Findings and limits, study-wide: Post-vaccination spike-specific CD8+ and CD4+ T cell responses reportedly had substantial breadth.

As to treatment: over 15 received Ad26.COV2.S at low or high dose, single or two shots; 5 received placebo; per-sample allocation not given. At day 63 after the first vaccine or placebo injection, samples were drawn. The CDR3 is 16 residues long. J gave up 5 bases and V 1 base, and 7 bases lay outside the gene matches. Germline V lookup: CDR1 PRHDT, CDR2 FYEKMQ (reference sequence). V is TRBV13 and J is TRBJ2-1; TRBD2 matches at 8 bases. The receptor was isolated from a person between 18 and 65 years old who received the Ad26.COV2.S COVID-19 vaccine or a placebo. Sample: peripheral blood, taken in a trial of Ad26.COV2.S vaccine versus placebo. The CDR3 sequence: CASSLAGGTRDNEQFF. The CDR3, as DNA: TGTGCCAGCAGCTTAGCGGGGGGGACTAGAGACAATGAGCAGTTCTTC. The full variable domain, completed using reference TRBV13 and TRBJ2-1, is AAGVIQSPRHLIKEKRETATLKCYPIPRHDTVYWYQQGPGQDPQFLISFYEKMQSDKGSIPDRFSAQQFSDYHSELNMSSLELGDSALYFCASSLAGGTRDNEQFFGPGTRLTVL.